Included here is one T cell receptor (beta chain) sequence, with context. The antigen remains undetermined. The sample originates from a study of vaccination and CD4 T cells after COVID-19. At the level of the study: The stimulus for the cells was overlapping spike peptides derived from SARS-CoV-2, HCoV-NL63, HCoV-OC43 and HCoV-229E. Study-wide findings and caveats: Spike mono-reactivity applied to 304 of 307 vaccine-specific clones detected in convalescent patients.

Treatment in this sample: roughly 11-day PBMC culture with coronavirus spike peptide pools or control peptides (ViraFEST assay). For ViraFEST, peptide pools expanded antigen-specific T cells, after which the TCRs were sequenced. Trimming left V 6 bases short and J 1 base short, with 12 bases between. The CDR3 spans 13 residues. The germline CDR1 and CDR2 sequences are DFQATT and SNEGSKA (reference sequence). At the Johns Hopkins FTIC core, DNA taken from cultured CD4+ T cells was sequenced by way of the Oncomine TCR Beta short-read assay. Each CDR3 protein is one row after TCRdb ran MiXCR on the PCR reads. This table holds about 15,000 distinct CDR3 sequences, approximately 73% found once.

The specimen was CD4+ T cells from blood, cultured in vitro. The receptor was isolated from a human donor who had recovered from COVID-19. The chain is built from TRBV20-1 and TRBJ2-5; possibly TRBD1 for D (6 bases). DNA for the CDR3: TGCAGTGCCACCAGGACAGCCCAAGAGACCCAGTACTTC. Translation gives CSATRTAQETQYF.